What follows is one T cell receptor beta chain and its context. The antigen is undetermined. V shed 0 bases and J shed 4 bases, with 14 bases lying between them. The CDR3 sequence is 16 residues long. Germline V CDR1 and CDR2: LGHNT, FRNRAP. This sample was taken from a study of identical twins. Study-wide results and caveats: The analysis was cross-sectional rather than longitudinal within donors. Abundant cord blood beta clonotypes carried fewer insertions; memory repertoires showed none.

With template switching, a universal primer site was added, and the cDNA carried unique molecular identifiers. TCRdb re-called the 5' RACE reads with MiXCR, one entry per CDR3 protein. This sample has fewer than 250,000 distinct CDR3 sequences; more than 6.5% occur once, and the top ten carry less than 2%. Everyone who gave samples was a healthy Caucasian. This sample was also put to use in a study of yellow fever vaccine responses in identical twins.

The V and J genes are TRBV12-5 and TRBJ2-3, with a tentative D call TRBD2 (6 bases). Sequencing was carried out using memory (CD45RO+) T cells sorted from blood. The sequence was collected from a woman under 30 in good health. In DNA, the CDR3 is TGTGCTAGTGGTTTGGTACTTACGGGAGATTCAGATACGCAGTATTTT. Protein product: CASGLVLTGDSDTQYF. The complete variable domain, with remaining parts taken from reference TRBV12-5 and TRBJ2-3, reads DARVTQTPRHKVTEMGQEVTMRCQPILGHNTVFWYRQTMMQGLELLAYFRNRAPLDDSGMPKDRFSAEMPDATLATLKIQPSEPRDSAVYFCASGLVLTGDSDTQYFGPGTRLTVL.